This is a list of T cell receptor beta chains from one sample in a study of blood T cells in healthy people across ages. TCRdb re-analysed the 5' RACE reads in MiXCR, keeping a single row per CDR3 protein. The data contain under 750,000 distinct CDR3 sequences, around 50% of them singletons. Material: blood. These receptors were taken from a man older than 75 in good health. The CDR3 runs from the conserved cysteine through the conserved F or W. D genes are given only for firm matches. Size is stated for part of the rows, as once, few or many counts, or as a class when the clone is expanded.

j_gene	abundance	len	v_gene	d_gene	CDR3aa	CDR3nt
TRBJ2-5	.	14	TRBV7-2	TRBD1	CASSSNRGAETQYF	TGTGCCAGCAGCTCAAACAGGGGTGCAGAGACCCAGTACTTC
TRBJ2-5	.	16	TRBV7-9	.	CASSPGGGRGQETQYF	TGTGCCAGCAGCCCAGGTGGGGGCCGTGGCCAAGAGACCCAGTACTTC
TRBJ2-7	.	16	TRBV11-1	.	CASSFRPVISYNEQYF	TGTGCCAGCAGCTTTCGGCCTGTGATCTCCTACAATGAGCAGTACTTC
TRBJ1-4	.	13	TRBV20-1	.	CSASQAGNEKLFF	TGCAGTGCTAGCCAGGCTGGGAATGAAAAACTGTTTTTT
TRBJ2-1	.	16	TRBV25-1	TRBD2	CASSELAGSSYNEQFF	TGTGCCAGCAGTGAACTAGCGGGGAGCTCCTACAATGAGCAGTTCTTC
TRBJ2-7	few	15	TRBV6-6	.	CASSYGQGGTYEQYF	TGTGCCAGCAGTTACGGGCAGGGGGGCACCTACGAGCAGTACTTC
TRBJ1-4	few	11	TRBV7-8	.	CASSLNEKLFF	TGTGCCAGCAGCTTAAATGAAAAACTGTTTTTT
TRBJ1-5	.	15	TRBV6-6	.	CASTSIRGPNQPQHF	TGTGCCAGCACCTCCATACGGGGGCCCAATCAGCCCCAGCATTTT
TRBJ2-3	.	15	TRBV29-1	TRBD2	CSANPGSGGTDTQYF	TGCAGCGCAAACCCCGGGAGCGGGGGCACAGATACGCAGTATTTT
TRBJ2-1	few	18	TRBV7-9	TRBD2	CASSSGTSGVSSYNEQFF	TGTGCCAGCAGCTCCGGGACTAGCGGGGTCAGCTCCTACAATGAGCAGTTCTTC
TRBJ1-3	.	13	TRBV20-1	.	CSADPRFGNTIYF	TGCAGTGCCGACCCCAGGTTTGGAAACACCATATATTTT
TRBJ2-7	.	16	TRBV6-2/TRBV6-3	.	CASSYSVTVFSYEQYF	TGTGCCAGCAGTTACTCGGTGACAGTTTTCTCCTACGAGCAGTACTTC
TRBJ2-4	few	13	TRBV20-1	.	CSARGGLLNIQYF	TGCAGTGCTAGAGGCGGACTTTTGAACATTCAGTACTTC
TRBJ2-4	few	13	TRBV27	TRBD1	CASRKGQGAKTYF	TGTGCCAGCAGAAAGGGACAGGGGGCCAAAACGTACTTC
TRBJ2-1	.	20	TRBV14	TRBD2	CASSQVGRGLAGGFYNKQFF	TGTGCCAGCAGCCAAGTTGGGAGAGGGCTAGCGGGAGGCTTCTACAATAAGCAGTTCTTC
TRBJ1-5	.	15	TRBV6-5	TRBD1	CASSSGQVSNQPQHF	TGTGCCAGCAGTTCCGGACAGGTTAGCAATCAGCCCCAGCATTTT
TRBJ2-3	.	15	TRBV10-3	.	CAISLGAGVADTQYF	TGTGCCATCAGTCTGGGGGCCGGGGTCGCAGATACGCAGTATTTT
TRBJ2-7	.	16	TRBV4-3	TRBD1	CASSPGFRTGQDEQYF	TGCGCCAGCAGCCCCGGCTTCCGGACAGGCCAAGACGAGCAGTACTTC
TRBJ2-7	.	13	TRBV6-5	TRBD1	CASKETGNPEQYF	TGTGCCAGCAAGGAGACAGGGAATCCCGAGCAGTACTTC
TRBJ2-7	.	13	TRBV6-2/TRBV6-3	.	CASSPSGIYEQYF	TGTGCCAGCAGTCCGTCAGGGATCTACGAGCAGTACTTC
TRBJ2-2	.	15	TRBV6-1	TRBD2	CASSEERGDVGELFF	TGTGCCAGCAGTGAAGAGCGGGGGGATGTCGGGGAGCTGTTTTTT
TRBJ2-1	few	15	TRBV20-1	TRBD2	CSAKITSGINNEQFF	TGCAGTGCCAAGATCACTAGCGGGATCAACAATGAGCAGTTCTTC
TRBJ2-1	.	14	TRBV7-3	TRBD2	CASSPTSGRQTQFF	TGTGCCAGCAGCCCTACTAGCGGGAGACAGACCCAGTTCTTC
TRBJ2-1	.	11	TRBV20-1	.	CSAKDYNEQFF	TGCAGTGCTAAAGATTACAATGAGCAGTTCTTC
TRBJ2-7	.	14	TRBV2	TRBD1	CAGSQRQGSYEQYF	TGTGCCGGCAGTCAGAGACAGGGAAGCTACGAGCAGTACTTC
TRBJ2-3	.	16	TRBV3-1	TRBD2	CASSPLAGASTDTQYF	TGTGCCAGCAGCCCACTAGCGGGGGCCTCCACAGATACGCAGTATTTT
TRBJ2-7	few	15	TRBV5-1	TRBD1	CASSSWTGSSYEQYF	TGCGCCAGCAGCTCTTGGACAGGTTCGTCCTACGAGCAGTACTTC
TRBJ2-5	.	14	TRBV20-1	.	CSAPGPGADTPEYF	TGCAGTGCTCCTGGACCGGGGGCGGACACCCCTGAGTACTTC
TRBJ2-1	few	14	TRBV20-1	.	CSAPDYRSYNEQFF	TGCAGTGCTCCTGACTACCGCTCCTACAATGAGCAGTTCTTC
TRBJ2-3	few	15	TRBV29-1	TRBD2	CSVEVLAGNTDTQYF	TGCAGCGTTGAAGTGCTAGCGGGGAACACAGATACGCAGTATTTT
TRBJ2-7	.	15	TRBV18	.	CASSPAQRSFYEQYF	TGTGCCAGCTCACCGGCCCAGCGATCGTTCTACGAGCAGTACTTC
TRBJ1-1	many	15	TRBV7-9	.	CASSSSGQGPTEAFF	TGTGCCAGCAGCTCTTCGGGGCAGGGACCAACTGAAGCTTTCTTT
TRBJ2-5	.	15	TRBV18	TRBD2	CASSPGTSGTGEQYF	TGTGCCAGCTCACCCGGGACTAGCGGGACAGGAGAGCAGTACTTC
TRBJ2-7	.	13	TRBV20-1	.	CSASIPGSYEQYF	TGCAGTGCTAGTATTCCGGGCTCCTACGAGCAGTACTTC
TRBJ2-3	.	13	TRBV29-1	TRBD2	CSAVLVAGGTQYF	TGCAGCGCCGTGCTTGTAGCGGGAGGTACGCAGTATTTT
TRBJ2-4	.	12	TRBV3-1	.	CASSQSGGVQYF	TGTGCCAGCAGCCAGTCGGGGGGCGTTCAGTACTTC